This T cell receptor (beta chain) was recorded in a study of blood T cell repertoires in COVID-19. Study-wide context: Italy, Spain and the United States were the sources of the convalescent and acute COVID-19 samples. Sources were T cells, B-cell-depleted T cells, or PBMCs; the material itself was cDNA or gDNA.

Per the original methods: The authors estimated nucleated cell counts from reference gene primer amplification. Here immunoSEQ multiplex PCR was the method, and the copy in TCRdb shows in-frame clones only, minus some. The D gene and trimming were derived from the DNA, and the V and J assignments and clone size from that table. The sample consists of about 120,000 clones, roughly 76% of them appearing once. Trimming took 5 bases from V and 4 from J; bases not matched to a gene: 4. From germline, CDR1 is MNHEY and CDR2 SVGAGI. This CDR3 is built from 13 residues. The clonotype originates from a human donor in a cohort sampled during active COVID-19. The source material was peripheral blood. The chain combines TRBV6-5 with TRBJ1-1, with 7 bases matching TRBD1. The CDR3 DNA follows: TGTGCCAGCAGTCATGGACAGGCCACTGAAGCTTTCTTT. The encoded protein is CASSHGQATEAFF.